The present TCR beta chain was sequenced within a study of T-cell reconstitution after alpha-beta-depleted transplantation in children. Preparation of the TCRbeta library used unique molecular identifiers. TCRdb redid the calling of the PCR reads with MiXCR, one entry per CDR3 protein. The repertoire includes about 360,000 distinct CDR3 sequences, about 14% of them detected once, and around 4% sits in the top ten. V was pared by 1 base and J by 5 bases, with 14 bases between. In germline, CDR1 is LGHNA, CDR2 YNFKEQ. The CDR3 spans 16 residues. The TCR originated in a human donor who donated a stem cell graft to a child with Fanconi anemia. This chain joins TRBV4-2 and TRBJ2-2, with D hard to call. The sample consisted of PBMCs, taken from the stem cell graft. The CDR3 nucleotides are TGTGCCAGCAGCCAAGGGGAATTGTTTGGGACCGGGGAGCTGTTTTTT. It encodes CASSQGELFGTGELFF.